This record concerns one T cell receptor beta chain sequence. Its antigen is undetermined. The trim removed 1 base at V and 0 bases at J, leaving 6 bases unmatched. The CDR3 length is 17 residues. Per the germline V gene, CDR1 is SEHNR and CDR2 is FQNEAQ (reference sequence). These data belong to a study of OX40 agonist ivuxolimab in advanced cancers. Study information: All patients had ivuxolimab intravenously every 2 weeks at 0.01 to 10 mg/kg. Study-level results: Among the lowest peripheral clonal expansion occurred in 0.1-3.0 mg/kg partial responders.

Clones were read by immunoSEQ multiplex PCR, and TCRdb kept only the in-frame ones, dropping some. Among 30,000 to 50,000 clones listed, about 89% were seen once. The sequence came from an adult with an advanced solid tumor such as melanoma, head and neck, liver or kidney cancer. The gene calls are TRBV7-9 and TRBJ1-2; 9 nucleotides line up with TRBD1. The starting material was CD4+ or CD8+ T cells sorted from blood, obtained in a trial of the OX40 agonist ivuxolimab. The CDR3 DNA is TGTGCCAGCAGCTTAGTTGACAGGGGGATCTCTAACTATGGCTACACCTTC. It codes for CASSLVDRGISNYGYTF.